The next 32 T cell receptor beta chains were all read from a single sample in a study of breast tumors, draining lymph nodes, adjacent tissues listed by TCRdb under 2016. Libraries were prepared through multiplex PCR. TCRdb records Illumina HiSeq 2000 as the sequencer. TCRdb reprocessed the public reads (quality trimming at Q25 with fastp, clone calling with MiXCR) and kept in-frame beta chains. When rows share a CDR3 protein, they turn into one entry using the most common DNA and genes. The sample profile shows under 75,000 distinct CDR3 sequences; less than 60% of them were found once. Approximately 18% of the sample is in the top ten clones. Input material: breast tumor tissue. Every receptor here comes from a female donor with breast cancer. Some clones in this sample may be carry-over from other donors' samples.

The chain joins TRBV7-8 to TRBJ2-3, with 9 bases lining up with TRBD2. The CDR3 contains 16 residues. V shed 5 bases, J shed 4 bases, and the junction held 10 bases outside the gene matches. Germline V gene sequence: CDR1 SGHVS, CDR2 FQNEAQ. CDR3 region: CASSLLAGEGADTQYF. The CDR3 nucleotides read TGTGCCAGCAGCCTATTAGCGGGAGAAGGGGCAGATACGCAGTATTTT.

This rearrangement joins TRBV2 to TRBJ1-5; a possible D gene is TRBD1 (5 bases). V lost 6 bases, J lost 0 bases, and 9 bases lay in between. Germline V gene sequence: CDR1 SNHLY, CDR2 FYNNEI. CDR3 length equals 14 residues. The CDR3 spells CASSREYSNQPQHF. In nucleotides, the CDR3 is TGTGCCAGCAGCAGGGAATATAGCAATCAGCCCCAGCATTTT.

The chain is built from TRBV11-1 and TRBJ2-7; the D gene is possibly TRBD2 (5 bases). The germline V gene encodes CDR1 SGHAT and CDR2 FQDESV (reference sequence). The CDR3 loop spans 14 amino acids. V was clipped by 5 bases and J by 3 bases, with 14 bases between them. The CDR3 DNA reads TGTGCCAGCAGCCTTGAACGAGGGCTCTACGAGCAGTACTTC. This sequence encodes CASSLERGLYEQYF.

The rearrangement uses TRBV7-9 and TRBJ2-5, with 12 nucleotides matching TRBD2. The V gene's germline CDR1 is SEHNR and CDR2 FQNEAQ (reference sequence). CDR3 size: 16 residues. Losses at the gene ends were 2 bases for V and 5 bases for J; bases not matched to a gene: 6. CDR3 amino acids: CASSLLLAGGGETQYF. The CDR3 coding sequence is TGTGCCAGCAGCTTATTGCTAGCGGGGGGGGGTGAGACCCAGTACTTC.

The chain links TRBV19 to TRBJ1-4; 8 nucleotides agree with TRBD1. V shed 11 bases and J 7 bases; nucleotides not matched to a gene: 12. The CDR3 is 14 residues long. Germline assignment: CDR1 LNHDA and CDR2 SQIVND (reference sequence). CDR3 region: CASVSGGTGEKLFF. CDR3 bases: TGTGCCTCCGTAAGCGGGGGGACAGGTGAAAAACTGTTTTTT.

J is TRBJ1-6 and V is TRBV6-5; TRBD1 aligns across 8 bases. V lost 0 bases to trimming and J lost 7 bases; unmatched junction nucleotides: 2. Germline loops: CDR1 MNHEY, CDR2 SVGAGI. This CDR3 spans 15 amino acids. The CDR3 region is CASSYSRQGNSPLHF. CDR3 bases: TGTGCCAGCAGTTACTCGAGACAGGGGAATTCACCCCTCCACTTT.

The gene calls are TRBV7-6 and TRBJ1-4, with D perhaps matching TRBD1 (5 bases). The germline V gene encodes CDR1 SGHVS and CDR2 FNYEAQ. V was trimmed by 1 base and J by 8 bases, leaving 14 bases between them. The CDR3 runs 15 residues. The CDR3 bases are TGTGCCAGCAGCTTAGGCCCGGGGTGGGACGAAAAACTGTTTTTT. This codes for CASSLGPGWDEKLFF. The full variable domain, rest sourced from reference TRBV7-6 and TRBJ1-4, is GAGVSQSPRYKVTKRGQDVALRCDPISGHVSLYWYRQALGQGPEFLTYFNYEAQQDKSGLPNDRFSAERPEGSISTLTIQRTEQRDSAMYRCASSLGPGWDEKLFFGSGTQLSVL.

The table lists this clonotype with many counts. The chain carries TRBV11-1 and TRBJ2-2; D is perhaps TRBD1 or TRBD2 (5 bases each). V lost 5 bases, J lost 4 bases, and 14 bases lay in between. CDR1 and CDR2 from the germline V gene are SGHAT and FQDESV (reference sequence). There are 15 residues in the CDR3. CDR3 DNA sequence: TGTGCCAGCAGCATGAGGGGCTCGGGCACCGGGGAGCTGTTTTTT. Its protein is CASSMRGSGTGELFF.

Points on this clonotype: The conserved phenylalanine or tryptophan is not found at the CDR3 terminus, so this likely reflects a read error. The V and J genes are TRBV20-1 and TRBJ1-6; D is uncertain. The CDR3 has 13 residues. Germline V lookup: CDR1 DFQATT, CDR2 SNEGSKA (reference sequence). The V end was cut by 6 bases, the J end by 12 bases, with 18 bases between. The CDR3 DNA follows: TGCAGTGCCACCGAAGGAGGTCTAGGACCCCTCCACTCT. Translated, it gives CSATEGGLGPLHS.

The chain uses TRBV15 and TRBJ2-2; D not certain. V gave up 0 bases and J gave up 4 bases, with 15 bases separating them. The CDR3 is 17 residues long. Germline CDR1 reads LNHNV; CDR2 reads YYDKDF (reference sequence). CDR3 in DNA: TGTGCCACCAGCAGAGATCGTAACAAGGCATTCACCGGGGAGCTGTTTTTT. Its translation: CATSRDRNKAFTGELFF.

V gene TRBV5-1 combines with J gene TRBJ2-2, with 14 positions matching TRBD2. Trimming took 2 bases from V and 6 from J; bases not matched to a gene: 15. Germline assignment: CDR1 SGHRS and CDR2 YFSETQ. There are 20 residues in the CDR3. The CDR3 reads CASSLTPTGTSGGRAGELFF. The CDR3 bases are TGCGCCAGCAGCTTAACCCCCACCGGGACTAGCGGGGGTAGGGCCGGGGAGCTGTTTTTT.

CDR3 sequence (DNA): TGTGCCAGTAGTATTAGGGGACAGGGGGCGTACGAGCAGTACTTC. It specifies CASSIRGQGAYEQYF. V gene TRBV19 combines with J gene TRBJ2-7; 12 positions agree with TRBD1. Germline V gene data show CDR1 as LNHDA and CDR2 as SQIVND (reference sequence). The CDR3 is 15 residues long. V was pared by 3 bases and J by 4 bases, with 4 bases of the junction left unmatched.

The DNA for the CDR3 is TGTGCCAGCAGCTCCCCCCGTGGGTTGGAAGAGACCCAGTACTTC. This sequence encodes CASSSPRGLEETQYF. The chain combines TRBV7-8 with TRBJ2-5; D ambiguous. This CDR3 has 15 amino acids. The germline CDR1 and CDR2 sequences are SGHVS and FQNEAQ. Trimming left V 4 bases short and J 3 bases short, with 15 bases between.

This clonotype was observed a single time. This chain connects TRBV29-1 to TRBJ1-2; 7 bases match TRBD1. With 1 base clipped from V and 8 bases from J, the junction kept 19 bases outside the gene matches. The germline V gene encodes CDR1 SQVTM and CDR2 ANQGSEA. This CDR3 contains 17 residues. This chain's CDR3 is CSVEVWDGQAFVQGYTF. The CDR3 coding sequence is TGCAGCGTTGAAGTTTGGGACGGACAGGCTTTCGTCCAGGGCTACACCTTC.

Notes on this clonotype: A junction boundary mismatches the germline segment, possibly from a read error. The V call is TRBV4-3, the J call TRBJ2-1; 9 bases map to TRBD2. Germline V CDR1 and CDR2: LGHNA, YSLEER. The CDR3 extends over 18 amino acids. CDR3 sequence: CASSPEPLAGARGNEQLF. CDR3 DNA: TGCGCCAGCAGCCCGGAACCCTTAGCGGGAGCGAGGGGCAATGAGCAGCTCTTC.

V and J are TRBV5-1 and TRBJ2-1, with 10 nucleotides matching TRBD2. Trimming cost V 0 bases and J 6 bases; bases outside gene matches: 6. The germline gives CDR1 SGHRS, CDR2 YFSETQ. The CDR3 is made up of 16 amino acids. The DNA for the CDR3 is TGCGCCAGCAGCTTGGCCGAGCGGGAGGGTTCCAATGAGCAGTTCTTC. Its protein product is CASSLAEREGSNEQFF.

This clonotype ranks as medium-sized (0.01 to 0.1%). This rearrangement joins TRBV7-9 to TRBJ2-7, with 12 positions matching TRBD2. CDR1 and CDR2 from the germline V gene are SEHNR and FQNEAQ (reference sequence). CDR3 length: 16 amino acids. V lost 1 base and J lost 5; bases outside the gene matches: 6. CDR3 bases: TGTGCCAGCAGCTTAGTGAGCCTAGCGGGAGGGAACGAGCAGTACTTC. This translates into CASSLVSLAGGNEQYF.

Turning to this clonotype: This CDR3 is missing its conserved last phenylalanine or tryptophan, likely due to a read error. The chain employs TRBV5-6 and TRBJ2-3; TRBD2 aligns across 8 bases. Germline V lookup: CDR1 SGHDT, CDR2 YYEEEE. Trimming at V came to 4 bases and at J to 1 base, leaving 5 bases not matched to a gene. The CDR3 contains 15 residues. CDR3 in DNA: TGTGCCAGCAGCCCACTAGCGGCGGGCACAGATACGCAGTATTTG. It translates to CASSPLAAGTDTQYL.

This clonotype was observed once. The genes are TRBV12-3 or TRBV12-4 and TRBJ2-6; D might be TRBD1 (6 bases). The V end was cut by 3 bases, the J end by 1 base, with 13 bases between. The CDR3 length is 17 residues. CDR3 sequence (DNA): TGTGCCAGCAGTTTGGTTAGGGGGTATTCTGGGGCCAACGTCCTGACTTTC. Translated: CASSLVRGYSGANVLTF.

The CDR3 region has the DNA TGTGCCAGCAGCTTAAATCTCCAGGGGTGGGACGAAAAACTGTTTTTT. As protein: CASSLNLQGWDEKLFF. V and J are TRBV7-2 and TRBJ1-4, with D possibly matching TRBD1 (6 bases). Germline loops: CDR1 SGHTA, CDR2 FQGNSA. CDR3 length equals 16 residues. V was trimmed by 2 bases and J by 8 bases, leaving 18 bases between them.

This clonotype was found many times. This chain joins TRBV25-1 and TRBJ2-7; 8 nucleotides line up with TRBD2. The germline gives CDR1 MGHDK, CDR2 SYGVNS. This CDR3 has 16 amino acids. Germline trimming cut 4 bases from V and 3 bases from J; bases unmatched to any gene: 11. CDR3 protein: CASSVLTSGGIYEQYF. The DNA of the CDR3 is TGTGCCAGCAGTGTTTTAACTAGCGGAGGGATCTACGAGCAGTACTTC.

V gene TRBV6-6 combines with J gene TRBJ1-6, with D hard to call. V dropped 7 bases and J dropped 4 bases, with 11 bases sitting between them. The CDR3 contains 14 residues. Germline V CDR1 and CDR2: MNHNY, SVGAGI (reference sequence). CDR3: CASTNSLYNSPLHF. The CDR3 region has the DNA TGTGCCAGCACAAATTCTTTGTATAATTCACCCCTCCACTTT.

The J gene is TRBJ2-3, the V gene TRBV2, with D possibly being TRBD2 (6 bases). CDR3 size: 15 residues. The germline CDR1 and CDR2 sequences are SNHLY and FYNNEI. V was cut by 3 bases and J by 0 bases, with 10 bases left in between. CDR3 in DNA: TGTGCCAGCAGTGATATCGGGGGTAGCACAGATACGCAGTATTTT. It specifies CASSDIGGSTDTQYF.

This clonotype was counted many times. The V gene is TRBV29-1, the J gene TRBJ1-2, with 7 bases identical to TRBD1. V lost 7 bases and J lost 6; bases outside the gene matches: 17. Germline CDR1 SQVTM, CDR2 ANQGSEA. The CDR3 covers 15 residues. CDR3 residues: CSASPLLTGRNGYTF. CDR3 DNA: TGCAGCGCCTCCCCGCTACTGACAGGGAGGAATGGCTACACCTTC. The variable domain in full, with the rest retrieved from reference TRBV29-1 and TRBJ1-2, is SAVISQKPSRDICQRGTSLTIQCQVDSQVTMMFWYRQQPGQSLTLIATANQGSEATYESGFVIDKFPISRPNLTFSTLTVSNMSPEDSSIYLCSASPLLTGRNGYTFGSGTRLTVV.

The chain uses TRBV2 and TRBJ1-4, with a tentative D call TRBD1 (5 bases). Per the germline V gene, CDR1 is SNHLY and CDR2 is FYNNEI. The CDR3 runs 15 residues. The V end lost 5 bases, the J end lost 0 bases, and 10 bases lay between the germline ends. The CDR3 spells CASSPGGSTNEKLFF. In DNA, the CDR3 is TGTGCCAGCAGTCCTGGGGGATCAACTAATGAAAAACTGTTTTTT.

This CDR3 reads CASHGGQGEYEQFF. CDR3 coding DNA: TGTGCCAGCCATGGGGGACAGGGTGAATATGAGCAGTTCTTC. The chain links TRBV7-3 to TRBJ2-1, with 9 bases fitting TRBD1. The germline CDR1 and CDR2 sequences are SGHTA and FQGTGA. The CDR3 is 14 residues long. J lost 8 bases, V lost 8 bases, and 10 bases had no gene match. Looking up the rest from reference TRBV7-3 and TRBJ2-1 gives the full variable domain: GAGVSQTPSNKVTEKGKYVELRCDPISGHTALYWYRQSLGQGPEFLIYFQGTGAADDSGLPNDRFFAVRPEGSVSTLKIQRTERGDSAVYLCASHGGQGEYEQFFGPGTRLTVL.

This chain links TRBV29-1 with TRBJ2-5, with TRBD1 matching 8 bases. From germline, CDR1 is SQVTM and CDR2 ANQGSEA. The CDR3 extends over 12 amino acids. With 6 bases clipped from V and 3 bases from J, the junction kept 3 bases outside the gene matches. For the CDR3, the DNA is TGCAGCGTCCACAGGGGGGAAGAGACCCAGTACTTC. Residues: CSVHRGEETQYF.

The CDR3 protein is CASSLGGQGNSPLHF. CDR3 nucleotide sequence: TGTGCCAGCAGCTTGGGGGGACAGGGGAATTCACCCCTCCACTTT. The chain joins TRBV5-5 to TRBJ1-6; TRBD1 aligns across 10 bases. Trimming cost V 0 bases and J 7 bases; bases outside gene matches: 1. The CDR3 runs to 15 residues. Germline CDR1 reads SGHKS; CDR2 reads YYEKEE (reference sequence). The full variable domain, with the rest looked up from reference TRBV5-5 and TRBJ1-6, is DAGVTQSPTHLIKTRGQQVTLRCSPISGHKSVSWYQQVLGQGPQFIFQYYEKEERGRGNFPDRFSARQFPNYSSELNVNALLLGDSALYLCASSLGGQGNSPLHFGNGTRLTVT.

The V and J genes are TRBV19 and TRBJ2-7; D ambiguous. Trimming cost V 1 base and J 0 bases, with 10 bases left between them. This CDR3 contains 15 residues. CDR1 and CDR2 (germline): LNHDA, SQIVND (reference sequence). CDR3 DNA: TGTGCCAGTAGTATAGCCGCCAGGAGCTCCTACGAGCAGTACTTC. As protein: CASSIAARSSYEQYF.

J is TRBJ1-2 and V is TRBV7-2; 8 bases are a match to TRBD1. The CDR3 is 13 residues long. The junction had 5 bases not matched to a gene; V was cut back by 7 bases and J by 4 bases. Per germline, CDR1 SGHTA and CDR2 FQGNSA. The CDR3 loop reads CASKAGQAYGYTF. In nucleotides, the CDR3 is TGTGCCAGCAAGGCGGGACAGGCCTATGGCTACACCTTC.

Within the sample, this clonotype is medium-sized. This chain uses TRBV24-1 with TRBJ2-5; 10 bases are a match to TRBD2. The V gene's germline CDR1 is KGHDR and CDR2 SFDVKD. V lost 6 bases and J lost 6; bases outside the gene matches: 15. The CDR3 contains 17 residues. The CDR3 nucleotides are TGTGCCACCAGTTTGGGAGGGAGCGGGAGGGCGGAGAAGACCCAGTACTTC. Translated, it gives CATSLGGSGRAEKTQYF.

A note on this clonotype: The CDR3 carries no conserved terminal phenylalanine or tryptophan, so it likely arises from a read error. CDR3 DNA: TGTGCCAGCAGTGGAGATGGACACCCTCAAGAGACCCAGTACCTC. Translation: CASSGDGHPQETQYL. The chain carries TRBV2 and TRBJ2-5, with a tentative D call TRBD1 (5 bases). The CDR3 extends over 15 amino acids. Trimming removed 4 bases from V and 2 bases from J, with 14 bases in between. The germline V gene has CDR1 SNHLY and CDR2 FYNNEI.